Presented here are 25 T cell receptor beta chains from one specimen sequenced in a study of regulatory T cells in long-lasting Graves disease (dated by TCRdb to about 2021). The protocol used for the library was multiplex PCR. Sequencing was carried out with an Illumina HiSeq 4000. To build TCR beta libraries, CDR3 regions were amplified by Arm-PCR using iRepertoire HTBI primers. TCRdb handled the public reads itself, with Q25 trimming in fastp and clone calling in MiXCR, and kept productive beta chains. Here each entry gathers all rows of one CDR3 protein and keeps the most common genes and DNA. The sample table shows about 320,000 distinct CDR3 sequences, and 15% to 20% are seen once. Jointly, the top ten make up less than 40% of the sample. The time point tag for this specimen amounts to: newly diagnosed GD, antithyroid drugs for less than 3 months. For both TCR sequencing and RNA sequencing, RNA was extracted from PBMCs in TRIzol.

Here the sequenced sample was peripheral blood mononuclear cells (PBMCs), taken at new diagnosis, from a patient treated with antithyroid drugs. Receptor source: a female donor with Graves disease.

Only one count was recorded for this clonotype. Since a much larger clone is just one base distant, this may be a read error. In DNA, the CDR3 is TGTGCCAGCAGCCAAGACATCGGACAGGGGGCGGGAGAGCAGTTCTTC. This codes for CASSQDIGQGAGEQFF. V is TRBV14 and J is TRBJ2-1, with TRBD1 matching over 11 bases. Trimming at V came to 0 bases and at J to 10 bases, leaving 8 bases not matched to a gene. The CDR3 is 16 residues long. Germline V CDR1 and CDR2: SGHDN, FVKESK.

As regards this clonotype: This clone may be a read error of a much larger clone one base away. This chain uses TRBV28 with TRBJ1-4; a possible D gene is TRBD1 (5 bases). Germline values: CDR1 MDHEN, CDR2 SYDVKM. The CDR3 extends over 14 amino acids. Deletions cut 3 bases from V and 8 bases from J, with 13 bases between. The CDR3 loop is CASSFGGDTEKLFF. CDR3 nucleotide sequence: TGTGCCAGCAGTTTTGGGGGGGATACGGAAAAACTGTTTTTT.

This clonotype was recorded many times. V gene TRBV10-2 combines with J gene TRBJ2-7, with 10 bases that match TRBD2. This CDR3 is built from 15 residues. CDR1 is WSHSY and CDR2 is SAAADI in the germline V gene. Unmatched junction bases numbered 8, after V lost 6 bases and J lost 3 bases. CDR3 sequence: CASRPPASGSYEQYF. CDR3 bases: TGCGCCAGCAGACCACCTGCTAGCGGGAGCTACGAGCAGTACTTC.

This clonotype was detected many times. V is TRBV19 and J is TRBJ2-6, with 7 bases fitting TRBD1. The CDR3 spans 12 residues. The germline CDR1 and CDR2 sequences are LNHDA and SQIVND (reference sequence). The J segment lost 10 bases and the V segment lost 5 bases, leaving 2 bases of the junction unmatched. The CDR3 coding sequence is TGTGCCAGTAGTCCACAGGGGAACGTCCTGACTTTC. Its protein product is CASSPQGNVLTF.

This clonotype showed up many times. This sequence joins TRBV12-3 or TRBV12-4 and TRBJ2-1, with 7 bases lining up with TRBD2. This CDR3 is 14 amino acids long. V gave up 6 bases and J gave up 2 bases; unmatched junction bases: 4. The CDR3 loop is CASRLANPYNEQFF. The CDR3 DNA reads TGTGCCAGCAGACTAGCGAATCCCTACAATGAGCAGTTCTTC.

The table lists this clonotype with many counts. V usage is TRBV15 and J usage is TRBJ2-1; D perhaps matches TRBD1 (5 bases). V gave up 6 bases and J gave up 7 bases, with 13 bases separating them. The CDR3 covers 13 residues. Per the germline V gene, CDR1 is LNHNV and CDR2 is YYDKDF (reference sequence). Written as DNA, the CDR3 is TGTGCCACCAGTGAAAATCAGGGAAATGAGCAGTTCTTC. Translating it yields CATSENQGNEQFF.

This clonotype was picked up many times. The conserved phenylalanine or tryptophan is not found at the CDR3 terminus, so this likely reflects a read error. The DNA is left out, because the CDR3 cannot be placed on it with certainty; the CDR3 is given as TCRdb lists it. The genes are TRBV5-5 and TRBJ2-1; the table's D call of TRBD1 was not tested on the DNA. Germline assignment: CDR1 SGHKS and CDR2 YYEKEE (reference sequence). From its first to its last residue, the CDR3 has 11 amino acids. The CDR3 loop is CASSLGDRSVL.

This clonotype has ten or more counts. The chain uses TRBV5-6 and TRBJ2-5; D might be TRBD2 (5 bases). The CDR3 loop spans 14 amino acids. CDR1 SGHDT and CDR2 YYEEEE come from the germline V gene. V lost 1 base and J lost 1, with 8 bases in between. CDR3 protein: CASSLLSGQETQYF. Written as DNA, the CDR3 is TGTGCCAGCAGCTTGTTGAGCGGCCAAGAGACCCAGTACTTC.

Note on this clonotype: This likely reflects a read error, since a far larger clone is one base away. This chain links TRBV6-2 or TRBV6-3 with TRBJ2-3, with 11 bases aligning to TRBD2. Germline V CDR1 and CDR2: MNHEY, SVGEGT. This CDR3 spans 15 amino acids. The V segment lost 5 bases and the J segment 8 bases; nucleotides outside the gene matches: 9. As DNA, the CDR3 is TGTGCCAGCAGTCCGGGACTAGCGGCTCCCAGTACGCAGTATTTT. It yields the protein CASSPGLAAPSTQYF.

This clonotype was seen a handful of times. The gene calls are TRBV4-1 and TRBJ2-3; TRBD2 matches at 8 bases. This CDR3 has 17 residues. CDR1 is MGHRA and CDR2 is YSYEKL in the germline V gene. V was clipped by 0 bases and J by 8 bases; unmatched bases: 13. CDR3 in amino acids: CASSQDGLAGTKSTQYF. The CDR3 DNA reads TGCGCCAGCAGCCAAGATGGGCTAGCGGGCACTAAGAGTACGCAGTATTTT.

This clonotype appeared many times. The gene calls are TRBV20-1 and TRBJ2-7, with D hard to call. V was clipped by 8 bases and J by 2 bases, with 1 base between them. The germline V gene has CDR1 DFQATT and CDR2 SNEGSKA (reference sequence). The CDR3 extends over 8 amino acids. The CDR3 loop is CSPYEQYF. CDR3 sequence (DNA): TGCAGTCCCTACGAGCAGTACTTC.

This clonotype was seen at least ten times. The rearrangement joins TRBV28 to TRBJ1-5, with 8 bases matching TRBD1. The V gene end was trimmed by 5 bases and the J gene end by 4 bases; junction bases not matched to a gene: 7. The CDR3 is made up of 15 amino acids. Germline V gives CDR1 MDHEN, CDR2 SYDVKM. CDR3 in DNA: TGTGCCAGCAGTGTTAGACAGGGGAGGAATCAGCCCCAGCATTTT. Its protein product is CASSVRQGRNQPQHF.

This clonotype was recorded many times. The CDR3 reads CSVDGLAGEGTDTQYF. The CDR3 nucleotides read TGCAGCGTGGACGGACTAGCGGGAGAGGGCACAGATACGCAGTATTTT. J is TRBJ2-3 and V is TRBV29-1; TRBD2 matches 13 bases. CDR3 size: 16 residues. The germline gives CDR1 SQVTM, CDR2 ANQGSEA. The trim removed 6 bases at V and 1 base at J, leaving 7 bases unmatched.

In its sample, this clonotype was seen many times. This sequence joins TRBV10-3 and TRBJ2-5, with D tentatively TRBD1 (6 bases). The CDR3 is 12 amino acids. With 11 bases removed from V and 2 bases from J, the gap between germline ends came to 12 bases. CDR1 ENHRY and CDR2 SYGVKD come from the germline V gene. The CDR3 spells CASRGVQETQYF. In DNA, the CDR3 is TGTGCCTCCAGGGGCGTGCAAGAGACCCAGTACTTC.

The chain carries TRBV28 and TRBJ1-2, with unresolved D. V was pared by 4 bases and J by 3 bases, with 21 bases between. Germline V lookup: CDR1 MDHEN, CDR2 SYDVKM. The CDR3 contains 17 residues. CDR3 sequence: CASSSRPGFYGDYGYTF. The CDR3, as DNA: TGTGCCAGCAGTTCTAGACCGGGCTTCTACGGGGACTATGGCTACACCTTC.

This clonotype showed up many times. The chain joins TRBV5-1 to TRBJ1-1, with 7 bases lining up with TRBD1. Germline lookup yields CDR1 SGHRS and CDR2 YFSETQ. The CDR3 extends over 14 amino acids. V was pared by 4 bases and J by 2 bases, with 5 bases of the junction left unmatched. The CDR3 sequence: CASSLQGSNTEAFF. The CDR3 DNA reads TGCGCCAGCAGCCTACAGGGGTCCAACACTGAAGCTTTCTTT.

This chain joins TRBV7-9 and TRBJ2-7; D call uncertain. V gave up 1 base and J gave up 7 bases, with 14 bases separating them. Germline V gene lookup returns CDR1 SEHNR and CDR2 FQNEAQ (reference sequence). The CDR3 runs to 14 residues. CDR3 sequence: CASSLVANELEQYF. The CDR3 DNA reads as TGTGCCAGCAGCTTAGTGGCTAACGAGTTGGAGCAGTACTTC.

The table lists this clonotype with a few counts. The J gene is TRBJ2-5, the V gene TRBV6-2 or TRBV6-3; TRBD2 agrees at 7 bases. J lost 2 bases, V lost 0 bases, and 6 bases had no gene match. CDR3 size: 16 residues. CDR1 and CDR2 from the germline V gene are MNHEY and SVGEGT. The CDR3 coding sequence is TGTGCCAGCAGTTACTCGCGCGGGAGAGCACAAGAGACCCAGTACTTC. Its translation: CASSYSRGRAQETQYF.

The rearrangement uses TRBV6-1 and TRBJ1-4; possible D gene TRBD1, 5 bases. Germline assignment: CDR1 MNHNS and CDR2 SASEGT. The CDR3 is made up of 15 amino acids. V was shortened by 6 bases and J by 0 bases, with 11 bases between the two germline ends. The CDR3 bases are TGTGCCAGCAGCCCGACAGTTCCAACTAATGAAAAACTGTTTTTT. Amino acid sequence: CASSPTVPTNEKLFF.

V usage is TRBV9 and J usage is TRBJ2-7, with 9 nucleotides matching TRBD1. In germline, CDR1 is SGDLS, CDR2 YYNGEE. The J segment lost 4 bases and the V segment lost 0 bases, leaving 2 bases of the junction unmatched. The CDR3 extends over 14 amino acids. The CDR3: CASSVADRGYEQYF. CDR3 nucleotide sequence: TGTGCCAGCAGCGTAGCGGACAGGGGTTACGAGCAGTACTTC.

This clonotype has ten or more counts. This chain's CDR3 is CASSTLAGTYNEQFF. CDR3 DNA: TGTGCCAGCAGCACCTTAGCGGGAACCTACAATGAGCAGTTCTTC. The rearrangement joins TRBV7-8 to TRBJ2-1, with 8 bases identical to TRBD2. Germline CDR1 is SGHVS and CDR2 is FQNEAQ. This CDR3 has 15 residues. V lost 5 bases to trimming and J lost 2 bases; unmatched junction nucleotides: 5.

This clonotype was picked up many times. The chain carries TRBV10-3 and TRBJ1-2; TRBD1 matches at 7 bases. V lost 7 bases, J lost 0 bases, and 5 bases stayed unmatched. Germline V gene sequence: CDR1 ENHRY, CDR2 SYGVKD. This CDR3 has 14 amino acids. CDR3: CAIKSDRANYGYTF. CDR3 DNA: TGTGCCATCAAGAGCGACAGGGCTAACTATGGCTACACCTTC.

The rearrangement uses TRBV28 and TRBJ2-5, with 9 bases matching TRBD2. The V segment lost 2 bases and the J segment 5 bases; nucleotides outside the gene matches: 3. The CDR3 extends over 14 amino acids. Per the germline V gene, CDR1 is MDHEN and CDR2 is SYDVKM. The CDR3 DNA reads as TGTGCCAGCAGTTTAAGCGGGAGGCGGGAGACCCAGTACTTC. Its translation is CASSLSGRRETQYF.

Comment on this clonotype: A much larger clone differs from this one at a single base, so this may be a read error. The chain employs TRBV5-4 and TRBJ2-3; 7 nucleotides line up with TRBD1. The CDR3 has 14 residues. Germline-derived CDR1 and CDR2 are SGHNT and YYREEE (reference sequence). CDR3: CASSLSQGTDTQDF. The DNA of the CDR3 is TGTGCCAGCAGCTTGTCCCAGGGGACAGATACGCAGGATTTT.

This clonotype has at least ten counts. The chain carries TRBV5-1 and TRBJ2-7, with D perhaps TRBD2 (6 bases). V lost 0 bases and J lost 3, with 10 bases in between. Germline CDR1 SGHRS, CDR2 YFSETQ. There are 14 residues in the CDR3. The CDR3 sequence is CASSLVLGGYEQYF. CDR3 in DNA: TGCGCCAGCAGCTTGGTCCTCGGGGGCTACGAGCAGTACTTC. The full variable domain, with the rest looked up from reference TRBV5-1 and TRBJ2-7, is KAGVTQTPRYLIKTRGQQVTLSCSPISGHRSVSWYQQTPGQGLQFLFEYFSETQRNKGNFPGRFSGRQFSNSRSEMNVSTLELGDSALYLCASSLVLGGYEQYFGPGTRLTVT.